What follows are 21 T cell receptor beta chains derived from one specimen sequenced in a study of Ad26.COV2.S vaccination and SARS-CoV-2 variants. Data came from immunoSEQ multiplex PCR; TCRdb stores just in-frame clones and leaves some out. The sample lists approximately 480,000 clones, roughly nine tenths occurring once. Noted treatment: 19 received Ad26.COV2.S at low or high dose, single or two shots; about five received placebo; per-sample allocation not given. Each sample was drawn 63 days after the first injection (of vaccine or placebo). Sequenced here: peripheral blood, sampled in a trial of Ad26.COV2.S vaccine versus placebo. These receptors came from a person aged 18-65 years who received the Ad26.COV2.S COVID-19 vaccine or a placebo.

The chain joins TRBV9 to TRBJ2-1; 11 positions match TRBD2. The CDR3 is made up of 15 amino acids. Trimming at V came to 3 bases and at J to 10 bases, leaving 9 bases not matched to a gene. Germline V gene lookup returns CDR1 SGDLS and CDR2 YYNGEE. DNA of the CDR3: TGTGCCAGCAGCGCCTCCGGGACTAGCGGTGCGGAGCAGTTCTTC. It specifies CASSASGTSGAEQFF.

V usage is TRBV5-6 and J usage is TRBJ2-3; 7 bases align to TRBD2. The germline V gene has CDR1 SGHDT and CDR2 YYEEEE. V dropped 7 bases and J dropped 2; count of bases not matched to a gene: 10. This CDR3 is 15 amino acids long. The CDR3 nucleotides read TGTGCCAGCCGACGCGGGAGAGTGAACACAGATACGCAGTATTTT. This codes for CASRRGRVNTDTQYF.

V usage is TRBV6-5 and J usage is TRBJ1-2, with D perhaps matching TRBD1 (5 bases). V was shortened by 6 bases and J by 5 bases, with 19 bases between the two germline ends. The CDR3 covers 15 residues. The germline gives CDR1 MNHEY, CDR2 SVGAGI. The CDR3 DNA sequence: TGTGCCAGCAGCAAGGGACCCCTAGATGGGTATGGCTACACCTTC. Translation gives CASSKGPLDGYGYTF.

V gene TRBV5-1 combines with J gene TRBJ2-5; D could derive from TRBD1 or TRBD2 (5 bases each). V lost 4 bases to trimming and J lost 5 bases, with 9 bases between them. Looked up from germline, CDR1 is SGHRS and CDR2 is YFSETQ. There are 12 residues in the CDR3. In nucleotides, the CDR3 is TGCGCCAGCAGCCGGGACGTGGAGACCCAGTACTTC. It translates to CASSRDVETQYF.

This chain connects TRBV7-8 to TRBJ1-2; 10 nucleotides agree with TRBD1. V lost 5 bases, J lost 6 bases, and 9 bases stayed unmatched. The CDR3 covers 15 residues. Germline CDR1 reads SGHVS; CDR2 reads FQNEAQ. CDR3 sequence (DNA): TGTGCCAGCAGCCCGCCGGGACAGGGGAGGGATGGCTACACCTTC. Translation: CASSPPGQGRDGYTF.

The V gene is TRBV28, the J gene TRBJ2-2; 14 bases match TRBD2. Trimming cost V 3 bases and J 6 bases; bases outside gene matches: 3. The CDR3 extends over 16 amino acids. Looked up from germline, CDR1 is MDHEN and CDR2 is SYDVKM. The CDR3 DNA is TGTGCCAGCAGTTTGTCGACTAGCGGGAGGGCCGGGGAGCTGTTTTTT. As protein: CASSLSTSGRAGELFF.

V usage is TRBV29-1 and J usage is TRBJ1-2, with TRBD1 matching 9 bases. V gave up 5 bases and J gave up 8 bases; unmatched junction bases: 6. The CDR3 is 12 residues long. Per germline, CDR1 SQVTM and CDR2 ANQGSEA. CDR3 in DNA: TGCAGCGTTCGGACAGGGGCCTGGGGCTACACCTTC. This gives the protein CSVRTGAWGYTF.

This clone has a handful of counts. This sequence joins TRBV6-4 and TRBJ1-6; TRBD1 matches at 12 bases. J gave up 10 bases and V 2 bases, and 0 bases lay outside the gene matches. Per germline, CDR1 MRHNA and CDR2 SNTAGT. This CDR3 has 14 residues. The CDR3 DNA reads as TGTGCCAGCAGTGACGGGACAGGGGGCTCACCCCTCCACTTT. This gives the protein CASSDGTGGSPLHF.

A word on this clone: Germline and junction disagree at one end, which may indicate a read error. The chain is built from TRBV7-2 and TRBJ1-2; D remains unclear. The CDR3 has 13 residues. Germline CDR1 SGHTA, CDR2 FQGNSA. Here the CDR3 DNA reads TGTGCCAGCAGCTTAGCTTGGGGTAGGACTGACTCCTTC. Amino acids: CASSLAWGRTDSF.

The chain couples TRBV28 to TRBJ1-1; 7 bases align to TRBD1. From germline, CDR1 is MDHEN and CDR2 SYDVKM. With V trimmed by 6 bases and J by 2 bases, 6 bases remained unmatched. The CDR3 consists of 14 residues. In nucleotides, the CDR3 is TGTGCCAGCAGGAGACAGGGAGGTAACACTGAAGCTTTCTTT. This gives the protein CASRRQGGNTEAFF.

J is TRBJ1-1 and V is TRBV19; D call uncertain. The CDR3 loop spans 13 amino acids. Trimming removed 1 base at V and 5 bases at J, with 8 bases between. Germline assignment: CDR1 LNHDA and CDR2 SQIVND (reference sequence). This CDR3 reads CASSIVKGTEAFF. CDR3 bases: TGTGCCAGTAGTATAGTTAAAGGGACTGAAGCTTTCTTT.

The chain uses TRBV28 and TRBJ1-2; possible D gene TRBD1, 6 bases. The CDR3 contains 12 residues. Trimming shortened V by 7 bases and J by 3 bases, and 9 bases separated the two germline ends. Germline values: CDR1 MDHEN, CDR2 SYDVKM. The CDR3 region has the DNA TGTGCCAGCATGGACAGCTACTATGGCTACACCTTC. Its protein product is CASMDSYYGYTF.

This chain links TRBV6-2 or TRBV6-3 with TRBJ2-3; D is unclear. The CDR3 consists of 11 residues. The V gene's germline CDR1 is MNHEY and CDR2 SVGEGT. The ends were cut back, 5 bases at V and 5 bases at J, with 5 bases in the middle. CDR3 amino acids: CASSDIDTQYF. The CDR3 DNA sequence: TGTGCCAGCAGTGATATAGATACGCAGTATTTT.

A single count supports this clone. J is TRBJ2-5 and V is TRBV18; D unclear. The V gene's germline CDR1 is KGHSH and CDR2 LQKENI. The CDR3 runs to 12 residues. Trimming removed 6 bases from V and 5 bases from J, with 10 bases in between. CDR3 amino acids: CASSRSLETQYF. The CDR3 nucleotides read TGTGCCAGCTCCAGGTCCTTGGAGACCCAGTACTTC.

This chain joins TRBV7-2 and TRBJ2-2; maybe TRBD2 (6 bases). This CDR3 has 15 residues. V gave up 8 bases and J gave up 2 bases, with 15 bases separating them. Germline lookup yields CDR1 SGHTA and CDR2 FQGNSA. CDR3 loop: CASGPPGRNTGELFF. In DNA, the CDR3 is TGTGCCAGCGGTCCCCCCGGGAGAAACACCGGGGAGCTGTTTTTT.

This clone was detected once. The chain combines TRBV28 with TRBJ2-7; D perhaps matches TRBD1 (6 bases). The CDR3 is 14 residues long. Trimming removed 6 bases from V and 3 bases from J, with 15 bases in between. Germline CDR1 reads MDHEN; CDR2 reads SYDVKM. For the CDR3, the DNA is TGTGCCAGCAGCCCAGGACAGAGAAACTACGAGCAGTACTTC. Protein sequence: CASSPGQRNYEQYF.

The J gene is TRBJ2-1, the V gene TRBV28; the D call may be TRBD1 or TRBD2 (5 bases each). Per the germline V gene, CDR1 is MDHEN and CDR2 is SYDVKM. Trimming stripped 6 bases from V and 7 bases from J, with 22 bases between. The CDR3 covers 16 residues. CDR3 DNA: TGTGCCAGCAGCCGCTGGGGTGGGGGAGTAGTGAATGAGCAGTTCTTC. Amino acids: CASSRWGGGVVNEQFF.

In nucleotides, the CDR3 is TGTGCCAGCAGCCAAGGGGTAGCGGGAGGGAACACCGGGGAGCTGTTTTTT. Translating it yields CASSQGVAGGNTGELFF. The V gene is TRBV3-1 (or the pseudogene TRBV3-2), the J gene TRBJ2-2; 10 bases fit TRBD2. Trimming took 1 base from V and 1 from J; bases not matched to a gene: 3. Germline loops: CDR1 LGHDT, CDR2 YNNKEL (reference sequence). This CDR3 spans 17 amino acids.

This clone was detected a few times. This chain connects TRBV19 to TRBJ2-1; D unresolved. The V end was cut by 0 bases, the J end by 12 bases, with 12 bases between. From germline, CDR1 is LNHDA and CDR2 SQIVND (reference sequence). This CDR3 has 13 residues. The DNA for the CDR3 is TGTGCCAGTAGTATAGAACCCACTACCCGGCAGTTCTTC. Translation: CASSIEPTTRQFF. Complete variable domain (other parts from reference TRBV19 and TRBJ2-1): DGGITQSPKYLFRKEGQNVTLSCEQNLNHDAMYWYRQDPGQGLRLIYYSQIVNDFQKGDIAEGYSVSREKKESFPLTVTSAQKNPTAFYLCASSIEPTTRQFFGPGTRLTVL.

The chain links TRBV7-3 to TRBJ2-7; TRBD1 or TRBD2 may be the D gene (5 bases each). The ends were cut back, 1 base at V and 2 bases at J, with 21 bases in the middle. Germline loops: CDR1 SGHTA, CDR2 FQGTGA. This CDR3 comprises 18 residues. This CDR3 reads CASSLNKIVARETYEQYF. The CDR3 nucleotides are TGTGCCAGCAGCTTAAACAAGATTGTTGCCAGGGAGACCTACGAGCAGTACTTC.

The gene calls are TRBV3-1 (or the pseudogene TRBV3-2) and TRBJ2-7; D may be TRBD1 (5 bases). This CDR3 has 16 amino acids. The V end lost 1 base, the J end lost 5 bases, and 18 bases lay between the germline ends. The germline gives CDR1 LGHDT, CDR2 YNNKEL (reference sequence). The CDR3 here is CASSQVLPQGTHEQYF. The CDR3 DNA follows: TGTGCCAGCAGCCAAGTCTTGCCCCAGGGTACCCACGAGCAGTACTTC.